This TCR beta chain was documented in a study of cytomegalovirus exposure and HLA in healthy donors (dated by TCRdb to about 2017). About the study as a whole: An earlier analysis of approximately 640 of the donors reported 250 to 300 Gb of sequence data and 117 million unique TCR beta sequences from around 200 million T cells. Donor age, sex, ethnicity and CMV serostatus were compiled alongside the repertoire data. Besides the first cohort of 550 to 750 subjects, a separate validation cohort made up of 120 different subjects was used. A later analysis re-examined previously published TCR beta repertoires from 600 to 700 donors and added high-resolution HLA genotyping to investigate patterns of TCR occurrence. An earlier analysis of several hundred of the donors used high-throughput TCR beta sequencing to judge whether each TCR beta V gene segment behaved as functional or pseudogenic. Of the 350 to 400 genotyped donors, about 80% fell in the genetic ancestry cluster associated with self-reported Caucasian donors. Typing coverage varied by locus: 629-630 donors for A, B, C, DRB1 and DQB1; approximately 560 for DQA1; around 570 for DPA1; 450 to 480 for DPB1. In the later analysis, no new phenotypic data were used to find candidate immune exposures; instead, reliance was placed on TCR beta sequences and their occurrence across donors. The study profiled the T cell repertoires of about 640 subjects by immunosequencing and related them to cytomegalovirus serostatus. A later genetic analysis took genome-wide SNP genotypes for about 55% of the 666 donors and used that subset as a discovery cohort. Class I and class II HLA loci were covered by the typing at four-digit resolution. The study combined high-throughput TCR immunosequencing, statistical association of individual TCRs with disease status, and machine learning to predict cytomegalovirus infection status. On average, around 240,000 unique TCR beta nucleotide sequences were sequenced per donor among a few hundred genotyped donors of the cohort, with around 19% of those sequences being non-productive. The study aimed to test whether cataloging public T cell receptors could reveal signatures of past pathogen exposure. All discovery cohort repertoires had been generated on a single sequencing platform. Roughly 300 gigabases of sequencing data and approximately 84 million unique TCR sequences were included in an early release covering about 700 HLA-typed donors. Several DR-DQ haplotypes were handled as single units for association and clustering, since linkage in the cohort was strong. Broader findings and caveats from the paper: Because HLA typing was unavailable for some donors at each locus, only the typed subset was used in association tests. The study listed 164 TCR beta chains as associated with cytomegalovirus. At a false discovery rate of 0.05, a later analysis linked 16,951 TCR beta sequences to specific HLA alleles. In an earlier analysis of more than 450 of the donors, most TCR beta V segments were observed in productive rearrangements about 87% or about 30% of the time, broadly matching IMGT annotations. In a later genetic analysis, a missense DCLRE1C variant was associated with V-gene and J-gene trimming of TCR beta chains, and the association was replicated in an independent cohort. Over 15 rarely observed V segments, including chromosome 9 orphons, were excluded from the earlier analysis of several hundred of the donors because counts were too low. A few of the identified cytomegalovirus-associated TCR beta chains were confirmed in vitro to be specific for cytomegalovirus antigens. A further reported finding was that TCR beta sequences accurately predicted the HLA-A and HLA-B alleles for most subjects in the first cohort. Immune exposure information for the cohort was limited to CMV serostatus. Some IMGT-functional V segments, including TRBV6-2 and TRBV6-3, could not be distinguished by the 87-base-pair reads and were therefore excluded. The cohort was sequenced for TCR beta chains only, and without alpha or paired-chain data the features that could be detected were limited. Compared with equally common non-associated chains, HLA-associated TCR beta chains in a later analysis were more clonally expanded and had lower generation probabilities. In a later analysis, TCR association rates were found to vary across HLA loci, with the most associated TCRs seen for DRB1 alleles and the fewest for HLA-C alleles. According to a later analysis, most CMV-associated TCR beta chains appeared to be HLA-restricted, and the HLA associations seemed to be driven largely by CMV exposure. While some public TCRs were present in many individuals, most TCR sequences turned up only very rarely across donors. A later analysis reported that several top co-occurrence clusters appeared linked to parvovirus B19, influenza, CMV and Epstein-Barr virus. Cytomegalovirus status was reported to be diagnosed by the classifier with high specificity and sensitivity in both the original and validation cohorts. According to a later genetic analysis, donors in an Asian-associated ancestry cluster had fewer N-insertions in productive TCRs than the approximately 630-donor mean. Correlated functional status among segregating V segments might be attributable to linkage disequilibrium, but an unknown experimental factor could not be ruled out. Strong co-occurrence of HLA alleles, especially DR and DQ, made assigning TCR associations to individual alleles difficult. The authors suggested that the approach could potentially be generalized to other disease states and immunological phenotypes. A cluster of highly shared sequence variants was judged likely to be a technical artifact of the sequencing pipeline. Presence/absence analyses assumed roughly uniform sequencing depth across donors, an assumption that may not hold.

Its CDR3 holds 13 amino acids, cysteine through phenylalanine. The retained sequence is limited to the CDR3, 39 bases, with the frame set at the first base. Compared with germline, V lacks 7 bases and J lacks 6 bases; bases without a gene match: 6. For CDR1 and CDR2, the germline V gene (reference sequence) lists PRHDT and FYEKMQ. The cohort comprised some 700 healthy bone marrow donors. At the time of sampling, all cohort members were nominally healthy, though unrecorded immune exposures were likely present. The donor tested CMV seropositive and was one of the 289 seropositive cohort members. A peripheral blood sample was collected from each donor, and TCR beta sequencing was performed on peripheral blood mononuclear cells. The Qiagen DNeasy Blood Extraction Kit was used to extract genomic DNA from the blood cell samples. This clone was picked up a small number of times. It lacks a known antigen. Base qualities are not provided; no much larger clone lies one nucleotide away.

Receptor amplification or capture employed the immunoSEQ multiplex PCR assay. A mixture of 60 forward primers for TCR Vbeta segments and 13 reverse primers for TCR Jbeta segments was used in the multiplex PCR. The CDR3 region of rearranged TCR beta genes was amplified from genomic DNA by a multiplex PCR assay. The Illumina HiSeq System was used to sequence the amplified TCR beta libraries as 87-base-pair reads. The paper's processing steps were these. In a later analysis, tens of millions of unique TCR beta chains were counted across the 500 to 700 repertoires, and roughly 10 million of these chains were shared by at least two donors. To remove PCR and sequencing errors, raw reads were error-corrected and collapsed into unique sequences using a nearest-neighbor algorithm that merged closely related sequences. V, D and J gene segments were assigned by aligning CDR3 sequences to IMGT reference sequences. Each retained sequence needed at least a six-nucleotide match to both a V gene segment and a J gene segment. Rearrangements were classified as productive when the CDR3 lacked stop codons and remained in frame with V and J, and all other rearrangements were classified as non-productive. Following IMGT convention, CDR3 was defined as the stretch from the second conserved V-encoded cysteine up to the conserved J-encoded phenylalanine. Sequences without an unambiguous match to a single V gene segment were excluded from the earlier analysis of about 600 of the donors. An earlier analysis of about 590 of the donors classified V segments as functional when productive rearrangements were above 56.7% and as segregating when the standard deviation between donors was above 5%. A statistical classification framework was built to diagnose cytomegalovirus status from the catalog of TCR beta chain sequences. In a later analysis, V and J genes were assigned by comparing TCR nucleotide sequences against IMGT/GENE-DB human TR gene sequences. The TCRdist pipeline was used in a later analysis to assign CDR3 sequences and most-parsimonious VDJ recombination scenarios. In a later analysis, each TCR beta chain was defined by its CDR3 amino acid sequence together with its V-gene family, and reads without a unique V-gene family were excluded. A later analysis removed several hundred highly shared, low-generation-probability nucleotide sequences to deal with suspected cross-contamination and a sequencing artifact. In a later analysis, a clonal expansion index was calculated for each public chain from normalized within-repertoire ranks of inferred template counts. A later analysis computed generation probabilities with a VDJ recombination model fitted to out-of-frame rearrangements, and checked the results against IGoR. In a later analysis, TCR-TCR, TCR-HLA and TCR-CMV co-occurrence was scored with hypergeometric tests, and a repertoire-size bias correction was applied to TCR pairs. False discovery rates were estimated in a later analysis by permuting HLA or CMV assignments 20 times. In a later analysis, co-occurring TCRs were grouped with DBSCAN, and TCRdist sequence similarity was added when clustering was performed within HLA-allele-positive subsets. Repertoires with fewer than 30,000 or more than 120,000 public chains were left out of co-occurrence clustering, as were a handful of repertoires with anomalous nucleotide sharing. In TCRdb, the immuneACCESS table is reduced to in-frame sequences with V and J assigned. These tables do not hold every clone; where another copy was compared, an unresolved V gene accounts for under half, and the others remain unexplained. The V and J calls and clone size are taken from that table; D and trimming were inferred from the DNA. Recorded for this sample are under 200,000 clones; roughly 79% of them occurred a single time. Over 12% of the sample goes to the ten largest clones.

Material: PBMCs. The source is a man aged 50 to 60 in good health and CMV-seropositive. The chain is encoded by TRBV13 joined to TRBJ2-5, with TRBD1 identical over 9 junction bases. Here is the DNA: TGTGCCAGCACCCCGGACAGGGGAAAGACCCAGTACTTC. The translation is CASTPDRGKTQYF.